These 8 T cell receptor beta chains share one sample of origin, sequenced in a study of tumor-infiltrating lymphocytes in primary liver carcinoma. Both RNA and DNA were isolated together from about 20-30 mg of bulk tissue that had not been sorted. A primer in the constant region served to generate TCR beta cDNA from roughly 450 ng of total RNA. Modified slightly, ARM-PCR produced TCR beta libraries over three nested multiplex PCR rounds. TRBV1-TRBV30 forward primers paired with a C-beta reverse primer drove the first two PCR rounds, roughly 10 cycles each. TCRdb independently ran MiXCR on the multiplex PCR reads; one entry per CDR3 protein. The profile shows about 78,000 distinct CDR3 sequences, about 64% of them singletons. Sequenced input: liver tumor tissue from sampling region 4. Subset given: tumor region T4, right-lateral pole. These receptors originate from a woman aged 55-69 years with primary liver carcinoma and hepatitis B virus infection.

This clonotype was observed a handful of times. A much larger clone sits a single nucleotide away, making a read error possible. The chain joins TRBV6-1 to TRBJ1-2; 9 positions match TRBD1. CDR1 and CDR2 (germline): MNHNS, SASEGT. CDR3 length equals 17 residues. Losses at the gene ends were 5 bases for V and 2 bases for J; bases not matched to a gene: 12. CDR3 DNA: TGTGCCAGCAGTCGCCGGACAGGGGCTTCCCGGAACTATGGCTACACCTTC. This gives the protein CASSRRTGASRNYGYTF.

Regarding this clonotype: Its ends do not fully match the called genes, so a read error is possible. The CDR3 DNA reads TGCGACAGCAGCCAAGTCAACTGCCCAGTCTTC. It yields the protein CDSSQVNCPVF. The chain is built from TRBV4-1 and TRBJ1-2; D gene unclear. The CDR3 is 11 amino acids. Germline V gene lookup returns CDR1 MGHRA and CDR2 YSYEKL.

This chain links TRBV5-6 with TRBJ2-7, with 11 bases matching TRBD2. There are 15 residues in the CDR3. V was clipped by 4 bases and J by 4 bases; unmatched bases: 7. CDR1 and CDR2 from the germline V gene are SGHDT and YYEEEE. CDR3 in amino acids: CASSTRGLAEYEQYF. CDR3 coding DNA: TGTGCCAGCAGCACTAGGGGACTAGCGGAATACGAGCAGTACTTC.

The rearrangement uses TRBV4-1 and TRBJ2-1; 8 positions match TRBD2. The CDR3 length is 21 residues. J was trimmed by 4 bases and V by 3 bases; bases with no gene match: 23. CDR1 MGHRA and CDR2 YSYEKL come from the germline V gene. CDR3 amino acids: CASSHPKGPAGAVESYNEQFF. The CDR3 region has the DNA TGCGCCAGCAGCCATCCCAAGGGGCCAGCGGGAGCGGTAGAGAGTTACAATGAGCAGTTCTTC.

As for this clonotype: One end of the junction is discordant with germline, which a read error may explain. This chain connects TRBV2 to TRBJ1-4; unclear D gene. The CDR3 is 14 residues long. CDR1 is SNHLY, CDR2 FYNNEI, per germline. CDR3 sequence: CASGDWGTHEKLFF. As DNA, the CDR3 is TGTGCCAGCGGTGACTGGGGAACCCATGAAAAACTGTTTTTT.

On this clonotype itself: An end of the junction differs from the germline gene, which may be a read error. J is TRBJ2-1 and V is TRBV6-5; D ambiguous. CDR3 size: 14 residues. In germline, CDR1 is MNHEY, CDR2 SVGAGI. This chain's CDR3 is CACRYSPNTNEQFF. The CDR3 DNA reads TGTGCCTGCAGATACTCCCCTAACACTAATGAGCAGTTCTTC.

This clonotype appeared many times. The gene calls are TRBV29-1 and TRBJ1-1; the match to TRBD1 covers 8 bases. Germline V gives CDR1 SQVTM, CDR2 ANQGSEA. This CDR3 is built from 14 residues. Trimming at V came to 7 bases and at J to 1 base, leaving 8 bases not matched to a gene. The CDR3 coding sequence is TGCAGCGCCCGGGACAGGAACCCGAACACTGAAGCTTTCTTT. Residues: CSARDRNPNTEAFF.

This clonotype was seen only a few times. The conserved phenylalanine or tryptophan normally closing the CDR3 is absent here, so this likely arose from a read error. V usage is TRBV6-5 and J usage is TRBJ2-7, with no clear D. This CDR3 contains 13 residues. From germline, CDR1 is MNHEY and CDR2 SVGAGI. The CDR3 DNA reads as TGTGCCCGCAGCAAGACACTTACCTACGAGCAGTACATC. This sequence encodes CARSKTLTYEQYI.